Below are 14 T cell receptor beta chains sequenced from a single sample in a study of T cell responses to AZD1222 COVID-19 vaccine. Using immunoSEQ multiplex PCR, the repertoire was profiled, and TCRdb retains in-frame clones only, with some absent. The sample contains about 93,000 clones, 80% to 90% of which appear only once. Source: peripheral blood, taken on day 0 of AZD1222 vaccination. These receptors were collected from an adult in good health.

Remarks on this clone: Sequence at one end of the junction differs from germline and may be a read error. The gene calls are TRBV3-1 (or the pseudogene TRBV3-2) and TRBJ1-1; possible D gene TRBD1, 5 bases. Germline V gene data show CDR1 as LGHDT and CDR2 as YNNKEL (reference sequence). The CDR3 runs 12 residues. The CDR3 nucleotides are TGTGCCAGCAGCCAAGGAAACGGGGGTGGGATCTTT. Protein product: CASSQGNGGGIF.

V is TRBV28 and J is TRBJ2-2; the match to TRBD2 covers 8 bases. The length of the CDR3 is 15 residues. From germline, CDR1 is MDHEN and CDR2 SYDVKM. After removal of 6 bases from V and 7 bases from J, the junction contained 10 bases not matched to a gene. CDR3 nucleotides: TGTGCCAGCAGGTGGAGCGGGAGCAAGGACGGGGAGCTGTTTTTT. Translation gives CASRWSGSKDGELFF.

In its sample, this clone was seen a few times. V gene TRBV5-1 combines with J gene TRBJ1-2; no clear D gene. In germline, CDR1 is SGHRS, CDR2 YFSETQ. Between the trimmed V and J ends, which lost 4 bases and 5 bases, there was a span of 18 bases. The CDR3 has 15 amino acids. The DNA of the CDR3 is TGCGCCAGCAGCCCTGGAGGCACCGCTTGGTATGGCTACACCTTC. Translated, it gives CASSPGGTAWYGYTF.

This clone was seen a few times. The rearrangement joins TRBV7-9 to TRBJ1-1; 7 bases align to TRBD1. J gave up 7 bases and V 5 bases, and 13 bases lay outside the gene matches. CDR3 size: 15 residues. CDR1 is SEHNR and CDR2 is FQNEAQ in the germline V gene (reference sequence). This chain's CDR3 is CASSLPTWTGREAFF. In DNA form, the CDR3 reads TGTGCCAGCAGCCTACCTACTTGGACAGGTCGTGAAGCTTTCTTT.

The CDR3 nucleotides are TGTGCCAGCAGATCAGCCCAACCTAACTATGGCTACACCTTC. It yields the protein CASRSAQPNYGYTF. The chain couples TRBV28 to TRBJ1-2; D uncertain. V shed 6 bases and J shed 0 bases, with 11 bases lying between them. The CDR3 runs to 14 residues. The germline V gene has CDR1 MDHEN and CDR2 SYDVKM.

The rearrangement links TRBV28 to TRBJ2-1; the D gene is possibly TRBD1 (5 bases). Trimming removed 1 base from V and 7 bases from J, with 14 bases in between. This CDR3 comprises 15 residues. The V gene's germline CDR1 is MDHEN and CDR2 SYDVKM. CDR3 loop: CASSLLSTGLNEQFF. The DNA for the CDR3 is TGTGCCAGCAGTTTATTGTCCACAGGTCTGAATGAGCAGTTCTTC.

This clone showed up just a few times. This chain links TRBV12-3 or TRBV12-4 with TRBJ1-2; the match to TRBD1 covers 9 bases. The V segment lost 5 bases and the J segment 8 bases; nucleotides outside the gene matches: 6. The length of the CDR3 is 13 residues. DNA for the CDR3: TGTGCCAGCAGTAGTTCACAGGGGGCCGGCTACACCTTC. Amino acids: CASSSSQGAGYTF.

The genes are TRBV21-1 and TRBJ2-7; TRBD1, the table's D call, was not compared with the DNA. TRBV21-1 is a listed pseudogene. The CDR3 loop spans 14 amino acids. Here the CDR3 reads CASSKLAPSYEQYF. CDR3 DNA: TGTGCCAGCAGCAAATTGGCTCCCTCCTACGAGCAGTACTTC.

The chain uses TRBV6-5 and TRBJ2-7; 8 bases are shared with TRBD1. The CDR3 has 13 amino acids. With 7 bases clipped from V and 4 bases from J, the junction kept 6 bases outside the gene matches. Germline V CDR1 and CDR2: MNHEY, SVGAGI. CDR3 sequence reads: CASTAGGSYEQYF. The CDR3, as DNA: TGTGCCAGCACCGCAGGGGGCTCGTACGAGCAGTACTTC.

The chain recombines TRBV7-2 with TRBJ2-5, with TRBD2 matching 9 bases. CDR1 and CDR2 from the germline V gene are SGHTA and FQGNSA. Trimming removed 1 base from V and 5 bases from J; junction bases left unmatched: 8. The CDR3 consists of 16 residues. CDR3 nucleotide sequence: TGTGCCAGCAGCTTAGACGTTGGGGCGGGAGGGGAGACCCAGTACTTC. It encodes CASSLDVGAGGETQYF.

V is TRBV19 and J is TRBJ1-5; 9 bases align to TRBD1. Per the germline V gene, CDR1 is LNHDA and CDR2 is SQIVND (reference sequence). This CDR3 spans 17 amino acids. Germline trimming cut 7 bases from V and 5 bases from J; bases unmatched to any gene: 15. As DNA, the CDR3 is TGTGCCAGTAACGAAGAGGCCGGGACAGGGCCCGATCAGCCCCAGCATTTT. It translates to CASNEEAGTGPDQPQHF.

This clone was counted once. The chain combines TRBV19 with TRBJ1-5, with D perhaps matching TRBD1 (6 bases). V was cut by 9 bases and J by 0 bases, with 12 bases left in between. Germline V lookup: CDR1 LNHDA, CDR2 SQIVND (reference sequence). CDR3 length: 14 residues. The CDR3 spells CASKTGYSNQPQHF. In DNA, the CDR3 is TGTGCCAGCAAAACAGGGTATAGCAATCAGCCCCAGCATTTT. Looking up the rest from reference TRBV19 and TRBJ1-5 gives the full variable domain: DGGITQSPKYLFRKEGQNVTLSCEQNLNHDAMYWYRQDPGQGLRLIYYSQIVNDFQKGDIAEGYSVSREKKESFPLTVTSAQKNPTAFYLCASKTGYSNQPQHFGDGTRLSIL.

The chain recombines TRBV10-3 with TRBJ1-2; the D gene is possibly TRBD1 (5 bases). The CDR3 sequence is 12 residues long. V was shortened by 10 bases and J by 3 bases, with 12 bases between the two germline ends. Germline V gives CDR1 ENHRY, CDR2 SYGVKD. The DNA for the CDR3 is TGTGCCACGCGGGGGAATGACTATGGCTACACCTTC. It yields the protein CATRGNDYGYTF.

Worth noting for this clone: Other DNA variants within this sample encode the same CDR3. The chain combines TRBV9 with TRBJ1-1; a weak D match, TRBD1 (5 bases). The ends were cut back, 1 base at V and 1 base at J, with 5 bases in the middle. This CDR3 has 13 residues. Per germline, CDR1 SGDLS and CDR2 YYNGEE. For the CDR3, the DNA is TGTGCCAGCAGCGTAACAGGGAACACTGAAGCTTTCTTT. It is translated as CASSVTGNTEAFF.